This TCR beta chain was recorded in a study of T-cell reconstitution after alpha-beta-depleted transplantation in children. Molecular barcoding with unique molecular identifiers was used for the TCRbeta library. TCRdb processed the PCR reads anew with MiXCR; each CDR3 protein has one entry. The sample holds 350,000 to 400,000 distinct CDR3 sequences; 20% are singletons and the top ten take about 3.8%. This clonotype was picked up many times. CDR1 SGHTA and CDR2 FQGNSA come from the germline V gene. Trimming removed 6 bases from V and 4 bases from J; junction bases left unmatched: 12. The CDR3 has 15 amino acids.

The source material was PBMCs from the stem cell graft donor, sampled from the stem cell graft. This clonotype originated in a human donor who donated a stem cell graft to a child with acute myeloid leukemia. This chain uses TRBV7-2 with TRBJ2-7, with 7 positions matching TRBD2. The CDR3 DNA follows: TGTGCCAGCAGTACTAGCGACCTGGCCGCATACGAGCAGTACTTC. Translated: CASSTSDLAAYEQYF.